This entry concerns a single T cell receptor (beta chain). Study processing details: Estimates of nucleated cell counts were drawn from the amplification of reference gene primers. Clones were read by immunoSEQ multiplex PCR, and TCRdb kept only the in-frame ones, dropping some. The DNA gave D and trimming, while V, J and clone size come from that table. The sample has 350,000 or so clones, almost 90% seen once. The CDR3 spans 13 residues. Trimming removed 10 bases from V and 14 bases from J; junction bases left unmatched: 16. These data originate in a study of blood T cell repertoires in COVID-19. Participants, roughly 18 to 90 years old, spanned 25 or so US areas. Researchers sorted participants into cohorts using their self-reported clinical history. No more than 2 weeks before study entry, exposed participants had met a case of COVID-19.

The sequence was obtained from a woman aged 25 to 45 who had been exposed to COVID-19. Sequencing was done on a sample of PBMCs or T cells enriched from blood (not recorded which). The genes are TRBV12-3 or TRBV12-4 and TRBJ2-1; 8 nucleotides agree with TRBD2. The CDR3 loop is CATRPSGLTSEFF. The CDR3 region has the DNA TGTGCCACCCGTCCTAGCGGGCTCACAAGCGAGTTCTTC.